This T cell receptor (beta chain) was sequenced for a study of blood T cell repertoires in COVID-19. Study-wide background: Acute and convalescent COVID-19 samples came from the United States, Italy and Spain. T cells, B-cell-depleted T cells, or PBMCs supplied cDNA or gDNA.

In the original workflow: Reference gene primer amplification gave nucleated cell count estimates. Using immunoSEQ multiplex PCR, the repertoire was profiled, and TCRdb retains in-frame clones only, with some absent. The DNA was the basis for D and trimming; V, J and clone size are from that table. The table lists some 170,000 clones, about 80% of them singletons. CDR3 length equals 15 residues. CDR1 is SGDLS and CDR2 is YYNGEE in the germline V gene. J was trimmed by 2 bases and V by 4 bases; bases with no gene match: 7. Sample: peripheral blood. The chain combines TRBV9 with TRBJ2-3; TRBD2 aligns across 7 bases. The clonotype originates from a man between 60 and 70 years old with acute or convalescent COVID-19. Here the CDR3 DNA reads TGTGCCAGCAGCCCCAGCGGGGCTTCCACAGATACGCAGTATTTT. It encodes CASSPSGASTDTQYF.